This T cell receptor (beta chain) appears in the sequencing data of a study of cytomegalovirus exposure and HLA in healthy donors. A multiplex PCR was run with 60 Vbeta primers and 13 Jbeta primers. Produced via immunoSEQ multiplex PCR; TCRdb's table is partial and in-frame only. The repertoire holds 150,000 to 200,000 clones, with over 65% as singletons. In this sample, this clone turned up once. CDR3 length: 14 amino acids. Per the germline V gene, CDR1 is MGHRA and CDR2 is YSYEKL. V was clipped by 4 bases and J by 5 bases; unmatched bases: 8. This sequence originates from a woman aged 40 to 49 in good health and CMV-seropositive. Sequenced: PBMCs. This rearrangement joins TRBV4-1 to TRBJ2-7; 7 nucleotides match TRBD1. The chain's CDR3 is CASSRDRVNDEQYF. The CDR3 coding sequence is TGCGCCAGCAGCCGAGACAGGGTCAACGACGAGCAGTACTTC.